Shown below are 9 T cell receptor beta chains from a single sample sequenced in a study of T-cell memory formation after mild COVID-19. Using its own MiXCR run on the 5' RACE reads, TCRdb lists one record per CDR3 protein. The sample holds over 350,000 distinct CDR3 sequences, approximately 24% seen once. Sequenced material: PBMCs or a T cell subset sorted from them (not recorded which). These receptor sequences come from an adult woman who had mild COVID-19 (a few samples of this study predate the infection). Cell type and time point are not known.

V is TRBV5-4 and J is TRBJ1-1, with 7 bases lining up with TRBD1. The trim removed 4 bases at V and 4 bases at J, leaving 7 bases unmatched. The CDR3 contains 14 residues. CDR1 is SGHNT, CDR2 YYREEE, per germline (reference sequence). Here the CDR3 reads CASSRPTGATEAFF. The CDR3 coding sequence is TGTGCCAGCAGCAGACCAACAGGGGCCACTGAAGCTTTCTTT. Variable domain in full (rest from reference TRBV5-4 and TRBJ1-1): ETGVTQSPTHLIKTRGQQVTLRCSSQSGHNTVSWYQQALGQGPQFIFQYYREEENGRGNFPPRFSGLQFPNYSSELNVNALELDDSALYLCASSRPTGATEAFFGQGTRLTVV.

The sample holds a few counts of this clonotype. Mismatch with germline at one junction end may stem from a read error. CDR3 nucleotide sequence: TGTGCCAGCAGTCCGGGATCTATGAACTCTGAAGCTTTCTTT. Translating it yields CASSPGSMNSEAFF. V gene TRBV12-3 or TRBV12-4 combines with J gene TRBJ1-1; no firm D call. The CDR3 has 14 residues.

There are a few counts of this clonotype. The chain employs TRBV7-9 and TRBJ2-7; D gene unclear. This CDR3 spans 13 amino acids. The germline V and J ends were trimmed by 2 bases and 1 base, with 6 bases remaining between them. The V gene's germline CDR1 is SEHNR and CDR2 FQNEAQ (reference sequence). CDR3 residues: CASSLMGSYEQYF. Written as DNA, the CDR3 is TGTGCCAGCAGCTTAATGGGATCCTACGAGCAGTACTTC.

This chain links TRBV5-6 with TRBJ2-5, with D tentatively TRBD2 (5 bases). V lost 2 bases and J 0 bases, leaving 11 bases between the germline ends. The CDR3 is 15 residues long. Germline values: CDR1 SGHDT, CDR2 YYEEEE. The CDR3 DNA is TGTGCCAGCAGCTTAACAAAGGAGGACCAAGAGACCCAGTACTTC. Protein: CASSLTKEDQETQYF.

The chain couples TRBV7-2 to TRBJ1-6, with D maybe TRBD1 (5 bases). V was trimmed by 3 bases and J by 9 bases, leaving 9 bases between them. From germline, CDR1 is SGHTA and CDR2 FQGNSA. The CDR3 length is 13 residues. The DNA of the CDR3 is TGTGCCAGCAGCTTTAGAAGGGGTTCACCCCTCCACTTT. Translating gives CASSFRRGSPLHF.

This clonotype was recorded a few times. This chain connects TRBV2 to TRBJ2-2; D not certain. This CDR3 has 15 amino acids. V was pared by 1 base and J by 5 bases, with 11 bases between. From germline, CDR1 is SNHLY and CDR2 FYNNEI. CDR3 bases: TGTGCCAGCAGTGAAGGGGCACTTCCTACCGGGGAGCTGTTTTTT. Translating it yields CASSEGALPTGELFF. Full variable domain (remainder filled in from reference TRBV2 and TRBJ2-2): EPEVTQTPSHQVTQMGQEVILRCVPISNHLYFYWYRQILGQKVEFLVSFYNNEISEKSEIFDDQFSVERPDGSNFTLKIRSTKLEDSAMYFCASSEGALPTGELFFGEGSRLTVL.

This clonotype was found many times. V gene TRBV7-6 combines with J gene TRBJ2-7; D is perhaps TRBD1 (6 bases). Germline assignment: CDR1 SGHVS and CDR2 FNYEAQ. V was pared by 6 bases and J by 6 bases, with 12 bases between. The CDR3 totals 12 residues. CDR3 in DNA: TGTGCCAGCAGTCCCCAGGGGAGCGAGCAGTACTTC. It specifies CASSPQGSEQYF.

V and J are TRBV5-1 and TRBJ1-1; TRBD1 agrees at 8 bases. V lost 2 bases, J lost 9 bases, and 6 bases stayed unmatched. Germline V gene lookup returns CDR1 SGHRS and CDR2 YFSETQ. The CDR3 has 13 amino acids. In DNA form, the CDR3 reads TGCGCCAGCAGCTTCGACGGACAGGGACAAGCTTTCTTT. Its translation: CASSFDGQGQAFF.

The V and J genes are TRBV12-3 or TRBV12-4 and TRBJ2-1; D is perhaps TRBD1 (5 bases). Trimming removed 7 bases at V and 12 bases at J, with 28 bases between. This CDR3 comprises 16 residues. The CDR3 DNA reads TGTGCCAGCATCCCCCAGCTCCACAGGCCCATGTCAGGGCAGTTCTTC. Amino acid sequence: CASIPQLHRPMSGQFF.